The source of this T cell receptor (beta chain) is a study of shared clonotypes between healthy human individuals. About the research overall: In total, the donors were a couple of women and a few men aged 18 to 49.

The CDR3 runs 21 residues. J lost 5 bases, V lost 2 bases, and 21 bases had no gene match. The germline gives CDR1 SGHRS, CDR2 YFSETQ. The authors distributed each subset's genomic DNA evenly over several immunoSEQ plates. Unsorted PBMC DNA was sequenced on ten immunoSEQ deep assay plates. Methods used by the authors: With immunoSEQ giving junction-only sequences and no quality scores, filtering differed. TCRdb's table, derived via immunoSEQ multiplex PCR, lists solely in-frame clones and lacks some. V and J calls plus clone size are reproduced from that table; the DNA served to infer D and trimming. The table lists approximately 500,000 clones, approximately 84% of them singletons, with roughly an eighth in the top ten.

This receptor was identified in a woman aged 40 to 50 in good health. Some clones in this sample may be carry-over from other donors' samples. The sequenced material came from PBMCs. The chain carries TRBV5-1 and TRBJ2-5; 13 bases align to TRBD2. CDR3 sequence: CASSFTGTGWTSGSIGETQYF. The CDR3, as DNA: TGCGCCAGCAGCTTCACCGGGACAGGGTGGACTAGCGGGAGCATCGGGGAGACCCAGTACTTC. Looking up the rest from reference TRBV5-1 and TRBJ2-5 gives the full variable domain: KAGVTQTPRYLIKTRGQQVTLSCSPISGHRSVSWYQQTPGQGLQFLFEYFSETQRNKGNFPGRFSGRQFSNSRSEMNVSTLELGDSALYLCASSFTGTGWTSGSIGETQYFGPGTRLLVL.